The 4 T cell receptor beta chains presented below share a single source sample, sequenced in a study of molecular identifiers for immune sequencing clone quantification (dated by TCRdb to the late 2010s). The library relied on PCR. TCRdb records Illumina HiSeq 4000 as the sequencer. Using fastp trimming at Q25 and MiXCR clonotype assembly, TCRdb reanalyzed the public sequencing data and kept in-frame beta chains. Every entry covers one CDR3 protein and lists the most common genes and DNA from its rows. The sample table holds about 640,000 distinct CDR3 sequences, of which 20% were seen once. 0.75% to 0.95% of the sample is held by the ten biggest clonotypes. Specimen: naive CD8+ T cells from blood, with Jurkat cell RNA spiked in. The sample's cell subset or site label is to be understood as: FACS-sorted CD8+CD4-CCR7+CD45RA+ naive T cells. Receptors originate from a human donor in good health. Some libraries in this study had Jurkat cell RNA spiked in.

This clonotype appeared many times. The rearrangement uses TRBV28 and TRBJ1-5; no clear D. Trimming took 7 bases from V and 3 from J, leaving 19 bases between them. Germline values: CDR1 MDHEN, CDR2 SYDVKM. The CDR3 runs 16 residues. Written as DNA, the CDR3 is TGTGCCAGCACGTCAGAAGGCAGCACTTTCAATCAGCCCCAGCATTTT. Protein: CASTSEGSTFNQPQHF.

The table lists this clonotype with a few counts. CDR3 sequence reads: CASSYIPGARDEQFF. DNA of the CDR3: TGTGCCAGCAGTTATATCCCGGGGGCCCGGGATGAGCAGTTCTTC. The genes are TRBV6-2 or TRBV6-3 and TRBJ2-1; D may correspond to TRBD1 or TRBD2 (6 bases each). Germline V gene sequence: CDR1 MNHEY, CDR2 SVGEGT. Trimming left V 3 bases short and J 8 bases short, with 17 bases between. The CDR3 is made up of 15 amino acids.

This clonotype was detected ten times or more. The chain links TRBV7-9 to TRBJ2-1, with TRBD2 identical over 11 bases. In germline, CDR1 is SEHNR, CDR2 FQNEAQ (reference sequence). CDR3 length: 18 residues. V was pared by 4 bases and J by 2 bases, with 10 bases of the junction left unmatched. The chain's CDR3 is CASSSIIMGLAAYNEQFF. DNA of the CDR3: TGTGCCAGCAGCTCAATAATCATGGGACTAGCGGCCTACAATGAGCAGTTCTTC.

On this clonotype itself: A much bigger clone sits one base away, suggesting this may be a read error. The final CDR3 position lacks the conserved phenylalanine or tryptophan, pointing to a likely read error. The CDR3 bases are TGTGCCAGTAGTTCGGCAGGGTGGAACATTCAGTACCTC. Its protein product is CASSSAGWNIQYL. The gene calls are TRBV19 and TRBJ2-4; the D gene is possibly TRBD1 (5 bases). V lost 5 bases to trimming and J lost 7 bases, with 12 bases between them. Per the germline V gene, CDR1 is LNHDA and CDR2 is SQIVND (reference sequence). The CDR3 extends over 13 amino acids.